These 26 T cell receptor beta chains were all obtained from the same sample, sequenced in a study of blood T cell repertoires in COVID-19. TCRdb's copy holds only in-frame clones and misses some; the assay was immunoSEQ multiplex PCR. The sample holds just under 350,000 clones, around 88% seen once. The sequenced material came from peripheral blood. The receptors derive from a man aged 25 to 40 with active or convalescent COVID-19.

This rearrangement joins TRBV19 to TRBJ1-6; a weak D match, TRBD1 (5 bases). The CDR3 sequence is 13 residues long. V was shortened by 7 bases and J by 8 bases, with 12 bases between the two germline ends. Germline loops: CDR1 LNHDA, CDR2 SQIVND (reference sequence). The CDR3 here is CASKEQDHSPLHF. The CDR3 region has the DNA TGTGCCAGTAAGGAACAGGACCATTCACCCCTCCACTTT. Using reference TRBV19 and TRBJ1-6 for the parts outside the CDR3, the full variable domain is DGGITQSPKYLFRKEGQNVTLSCEQNLNHDAMYWYRQDPGQGLRLIYYSQIVNDFQKGDIAEGYSVSREKKESFPLTVTSAQKNPTAFYLCASKEQDHSPLHFGNGTRLTVT.

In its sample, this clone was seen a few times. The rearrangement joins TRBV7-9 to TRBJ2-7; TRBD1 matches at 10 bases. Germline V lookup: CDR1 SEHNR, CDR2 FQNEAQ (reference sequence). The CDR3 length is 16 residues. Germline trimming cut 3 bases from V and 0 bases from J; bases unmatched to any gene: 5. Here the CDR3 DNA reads TGTGCCAGCAGCTTGGGACAGGGGCGTATCTCCTACGAGCAGTACTTC. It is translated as CASSLGQGRISYEQYF.

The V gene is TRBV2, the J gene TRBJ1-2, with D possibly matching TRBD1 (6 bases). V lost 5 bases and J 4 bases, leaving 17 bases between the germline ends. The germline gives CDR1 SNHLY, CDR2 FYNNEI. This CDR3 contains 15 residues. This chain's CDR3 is CASSYNRVGGYGYTF. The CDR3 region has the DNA TGTGCCAGCAGTTACAACAGGGTTGGAGGCTATGGCTACACCTTC.

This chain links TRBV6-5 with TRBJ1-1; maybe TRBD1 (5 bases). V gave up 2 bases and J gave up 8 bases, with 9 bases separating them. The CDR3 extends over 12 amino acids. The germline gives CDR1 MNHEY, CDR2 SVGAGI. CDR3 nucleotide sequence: TGTGCCAGCAGTTACGGGGGGAAGGAAGCTTTCTTT. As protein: CASSYGGKEAFF.

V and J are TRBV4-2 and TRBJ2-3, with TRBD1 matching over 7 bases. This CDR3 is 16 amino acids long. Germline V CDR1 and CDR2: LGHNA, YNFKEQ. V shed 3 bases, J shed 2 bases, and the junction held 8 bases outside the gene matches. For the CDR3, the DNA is TGTGCCAGCAGCCATCCCAGGGGGACCCTCACAGATACGCAGTATTTT. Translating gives CASSHPRGTLTDTQYF.

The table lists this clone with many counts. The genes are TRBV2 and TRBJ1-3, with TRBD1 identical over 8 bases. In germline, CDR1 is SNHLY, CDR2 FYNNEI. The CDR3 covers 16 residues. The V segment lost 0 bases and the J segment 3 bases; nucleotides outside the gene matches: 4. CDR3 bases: TGTGCCAGCAGTGAAGCCACACAGGGGGATGGAAACACCATATATTTT. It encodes CASSEATQGDGNTIYF.

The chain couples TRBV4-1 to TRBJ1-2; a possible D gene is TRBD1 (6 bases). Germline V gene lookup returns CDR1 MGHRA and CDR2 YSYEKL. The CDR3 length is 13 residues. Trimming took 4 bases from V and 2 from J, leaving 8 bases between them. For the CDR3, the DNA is TGCGCCAGCAGCCTCCAGGGGAACTATGGCTACACCTTC. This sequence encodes CASSLQGNYGYTF.

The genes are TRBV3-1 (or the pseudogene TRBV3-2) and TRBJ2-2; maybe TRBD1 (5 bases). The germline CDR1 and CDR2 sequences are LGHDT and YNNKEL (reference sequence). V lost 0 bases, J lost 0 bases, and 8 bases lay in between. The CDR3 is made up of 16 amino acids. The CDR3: CASSQEGQANTGELFF. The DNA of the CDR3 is TGTGCCAGCAGCCAAGAGGGGCAGGCGAACACCGGGGAGCTGTTTTTT.

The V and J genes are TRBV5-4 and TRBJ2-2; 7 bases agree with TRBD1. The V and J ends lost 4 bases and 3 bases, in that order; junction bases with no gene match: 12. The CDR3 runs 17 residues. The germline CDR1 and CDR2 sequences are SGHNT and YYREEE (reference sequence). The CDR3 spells CASSPLADRAYTGELFF. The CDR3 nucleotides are TGTGCCAGCAGCCCGCTTGCCGACAGGGCCTACACCGGGGAGCTGTTTTTT. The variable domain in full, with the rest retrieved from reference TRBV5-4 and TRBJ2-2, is ETGVTQSPTHLIKTRGQQVTLRCSSQSGHNTVSWYQQALGQGPQFIFQYYREEENGRGNFPPRFSGLQFPNYSSELNVNALELDDSALYLCASSPLADRAYTGELFFGEGSRLTVL.

CDR3 bases: TGTGCCAGCAGTTACTTCAGCGGACAGGGAGACACTGAAGCTTTCTTT. It yields the protein CASSYFSGQGDTEAFF. V is TRBV6-5 and J is TRBJ1-1; 8 positions agree with TRBD1. The germline CDR1 and CDR2 sequences are MNHEY and SVGAGI. J lost 3 bases, V lost 1 base, and 7 bases had no gene match. CDR3 size: 16 residues.

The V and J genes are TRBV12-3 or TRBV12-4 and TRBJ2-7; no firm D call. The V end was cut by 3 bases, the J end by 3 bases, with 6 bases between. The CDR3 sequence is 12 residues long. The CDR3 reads CASSLSGYEQYF. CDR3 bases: TGTGCCAGCAGTTTGAGTGGCTACGAGCAGTACTTC.

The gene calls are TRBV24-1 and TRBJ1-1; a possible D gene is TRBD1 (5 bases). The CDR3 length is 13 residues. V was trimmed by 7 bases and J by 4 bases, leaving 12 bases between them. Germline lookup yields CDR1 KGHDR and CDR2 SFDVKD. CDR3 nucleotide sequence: TGTGCCACCAGATCCACAGGACCCACTGAAGCTTTCTTT. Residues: CATRSTGPTEAFF.

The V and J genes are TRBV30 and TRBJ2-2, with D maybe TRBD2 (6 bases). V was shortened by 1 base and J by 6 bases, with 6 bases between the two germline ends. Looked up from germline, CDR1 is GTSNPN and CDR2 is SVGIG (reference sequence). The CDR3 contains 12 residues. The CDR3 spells CAWSAGAGELFF. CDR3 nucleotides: TGTGCCTGGAGTGCGGGGGCCGGGGAGCTGTTTTTT. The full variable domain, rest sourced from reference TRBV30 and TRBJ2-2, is SQTIHQWPATLVQPVGSPLSLECTVEGTSNPNLYWYRQAAGRGLQLLFYSVGIGQISSEVPQNLSASRPQDRQFILSSKKLLLSDSGFYLCAWSAGAGELFFGEGSRLTVL.

CDR3 in DNA: TGTGCCAGCAGCTTGTACCCAGGGGGAGGAGATGAAGCTTTCTTT. The encoded protein is CASSLYPGGGDEAFF. The J gene is TRBJ1-1, the V gene TRBV5-4, with 7 bases lining up with TRBD1. The CDR3 consists of 15 residues. Trimming cost V 1 base and J 7 bases; bases outside gene matches: 10. Germline V gene lookup returns CDR1 SGHNT and CDR2 YYREEE (reference sequence).

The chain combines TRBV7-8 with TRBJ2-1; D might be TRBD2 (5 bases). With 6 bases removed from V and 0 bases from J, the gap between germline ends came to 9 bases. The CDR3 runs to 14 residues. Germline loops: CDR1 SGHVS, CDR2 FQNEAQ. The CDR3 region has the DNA TGTGCCAGCAGTCCGGGAAGCTCCTACAATGAGCAGTTCTTC. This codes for CASSPGSSYNEQFF.

The CDR3 DNA follows: TGTGCCAGTAGTTATATAACCTACGGTGGCTACACCTTC. It specifies CASSYITYGGYTF. The chain employs TRBV19 and TRBJ1-2; no clear D. V dropped 5 bases and J dropped 7 bases, with 14 bases sitting between them. The CDR3 contains 13 residues. Germline-derived CDR1 and CDR2 are LNHDA and SQIVND (reference sequence). Full variable domain (outside the CDR3, taken from reference TRBV19 and TRBJ1-2): DGGITQSPKYLFRKEGQNVTLSCEQNLNHDAMYWYRQDPGQGLRLIYYSQIVNDFQKGDIAEGYSVSREKKESFPLTVTSAQKNPTAFYLCASSYITYGGYTFGSGTRLTVV.

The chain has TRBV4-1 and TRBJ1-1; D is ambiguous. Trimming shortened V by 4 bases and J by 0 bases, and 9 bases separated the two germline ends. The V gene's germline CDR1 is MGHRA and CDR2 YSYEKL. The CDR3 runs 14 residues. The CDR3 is CASSLRALNTEAFF. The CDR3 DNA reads TGCGCCAGCAGCCTGAGGGCCCTGAACACTGAAGCTTTCTTT.

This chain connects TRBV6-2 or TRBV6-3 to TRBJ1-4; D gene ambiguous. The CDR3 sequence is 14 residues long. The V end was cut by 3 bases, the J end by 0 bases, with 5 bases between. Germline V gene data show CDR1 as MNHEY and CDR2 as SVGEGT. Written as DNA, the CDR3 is TGTGCCAGCAGTTATCGGGCAACTAATGAAAAACTGTTTTTT. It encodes CASSYRATNEKLFF.

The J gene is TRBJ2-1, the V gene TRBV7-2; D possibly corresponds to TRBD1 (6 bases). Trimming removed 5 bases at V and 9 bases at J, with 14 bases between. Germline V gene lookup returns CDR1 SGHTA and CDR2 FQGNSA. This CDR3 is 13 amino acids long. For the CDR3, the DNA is TGTGCCAGCAGCCAACCTCAGGGGAGTGAGCAGTTCTTC. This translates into CASSQPQGSEQFF.

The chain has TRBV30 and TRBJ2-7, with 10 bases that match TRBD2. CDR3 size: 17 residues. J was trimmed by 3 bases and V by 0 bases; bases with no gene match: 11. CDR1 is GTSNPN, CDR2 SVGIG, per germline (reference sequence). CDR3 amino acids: CAWSVGLAGGTGYEQYF. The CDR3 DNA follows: TGTGCCTGGAGTGTGGGGTTAGCGGGGGGTACAGGCTACGAGCAGTACTTC. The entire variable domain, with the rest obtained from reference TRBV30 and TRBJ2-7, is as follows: SQTIHQWPATLVQPVGSPLSLECTVEGTSNPNLYWYRQAAGRGLQLLFYSVGIGQISSEVPQNLSASRPQDRQFILSSKKLLLSDSGFYLCAWSVGLAGGTGYEQYFGPGTRLTVT.

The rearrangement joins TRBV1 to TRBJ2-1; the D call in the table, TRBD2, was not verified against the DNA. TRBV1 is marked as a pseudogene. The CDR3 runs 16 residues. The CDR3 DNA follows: TGCACCAGCAGCCAAGATGGGCTAGCGGCCTACAATGAGCAGTTCTTC. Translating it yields CTSSQDGLAAYNEQFF.

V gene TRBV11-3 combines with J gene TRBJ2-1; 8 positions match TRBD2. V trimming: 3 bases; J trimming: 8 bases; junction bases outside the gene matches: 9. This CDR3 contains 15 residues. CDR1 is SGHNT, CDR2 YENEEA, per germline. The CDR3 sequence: CASSFSVAGFDEQFF. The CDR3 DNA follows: TGTGCCAGCAGCTTTTCAGTAGCGGGATTTGATGAGCAGTTCTTC. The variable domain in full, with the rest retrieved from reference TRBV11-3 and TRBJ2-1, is EAGVVQSPRYKIIEKKQPVAFWCNPISGHNTLYWYLQNLGQGPELLIRYENEEAVDDSQLPKDRFSAERLKGVDSTLKIQPAELGDSAVYLCASSFSVAGFDEQFFGPGTRLTVL.

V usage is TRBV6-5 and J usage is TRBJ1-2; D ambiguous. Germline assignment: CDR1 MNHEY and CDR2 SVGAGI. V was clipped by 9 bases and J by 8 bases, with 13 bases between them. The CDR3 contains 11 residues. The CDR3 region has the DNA TGTGCCAGTGGGCGCCCGGGGGGCTACACCTTC. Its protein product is CASGRPGGYTF.

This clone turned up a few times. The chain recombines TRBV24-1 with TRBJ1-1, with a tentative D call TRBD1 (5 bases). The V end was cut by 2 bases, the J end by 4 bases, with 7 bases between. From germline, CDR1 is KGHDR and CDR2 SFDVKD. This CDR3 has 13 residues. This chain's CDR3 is CATSDSGGTEAFF. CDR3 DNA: TGTGCCACCAGTGATTCGGGGGGCACTGAAGCTTTCTTT.

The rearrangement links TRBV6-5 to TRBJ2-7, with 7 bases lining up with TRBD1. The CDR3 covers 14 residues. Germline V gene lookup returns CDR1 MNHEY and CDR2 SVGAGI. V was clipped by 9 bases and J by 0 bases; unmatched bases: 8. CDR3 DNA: TGTGCCAGTGACAGGGCACCTTTCTCCTACGAGCAGTACTTC. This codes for CASDRAPFSYEQYF.

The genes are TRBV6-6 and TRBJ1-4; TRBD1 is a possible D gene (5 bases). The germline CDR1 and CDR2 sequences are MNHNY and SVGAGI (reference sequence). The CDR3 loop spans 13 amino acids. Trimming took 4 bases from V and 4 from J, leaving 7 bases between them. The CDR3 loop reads CASSWGGNEKLFF. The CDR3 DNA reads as TGTGCCAGCAGTTGGGGCGGTAATGAAAAACTGTTTTTT.